This T cell receptor (beta chain) is drawn from a study of T cell repertoires in cytomegalovirus infection. At the level of the study: Recently described HLA-C-restricted plus well-studied HLA-B-restricted CMV epitopes were used.

The V gene's germline CDR1 is DFQATT and CDR2 SNEGSKA (reference sequence). Trimming shortened V by 2 bases and J by 2 bases, and 17 bases separated the two germline ends. The CDR3 length is 16 residues. TCRdb called the reads again in MiXCR, with one record for every CDR3 protein. The repertoire holds 310,000 or so distinct CDR3 sequences, around 25% seen once, with 13% in the top ten. Regarding this clonotype: Its target is unknown.

The study's findings and limits: CMV carriers having the relevant HLA were flagged by cumulative public TCR beta family frequency.

The sample in question was cultured PBMCs, obtained from culture after CMV antigen stimulation. This chain links TRBV20-1 with TRBJ2-3; tentative D call: TRBD1 (6 bases). The clonotype was recovered from a human donor in good health (CMV status not recorded). Some clones in this sample may be carry-over from other donors' samples. CDR3 nucleotides: TGCAGTGCTAGAAATCGACAGGCCGTGTACACAGATACGCAGTATTTT. As protein: CSARNRQAVYTDTQYF.